This TCR beta chain was sequenced for a study of blood T cell repertoires in COVID-19. Study-level background: Sources were T cells, B-cell-depleted T cells, or PBMCs; the material itself was cDNA or gDNA.

The germline CDR1 and CDR2 sequences are LGHDT and YNNKEL (reference sequence). The CDR3 extends over 13 amino acids. V was clipped by 4 bases and J by 5 bases, with 9 bases between them. The protocol was immunoSEQ multiplex PCR, while the TCRdb copy is restricted to in-frame clones and leaves out a portion. Of about 370,000 clones listed, more than 70% are singletons. The chain couples TRBV3-1 (or the pseudogene TRBV3-2) to TRBJ1-5; D may be TRBD1 (5 bases). The sequence was obtained from a woman in her twenties or thirties with COVID-19, enrolled during active disease. The specimen was peripheral blood. The CDR3 loop is CASSRAGDQPQHF. As DNA, the CDR3 is TGTGCCAGCAGCCGAGCGGGGGATCAGCCCCAGCATTTT.